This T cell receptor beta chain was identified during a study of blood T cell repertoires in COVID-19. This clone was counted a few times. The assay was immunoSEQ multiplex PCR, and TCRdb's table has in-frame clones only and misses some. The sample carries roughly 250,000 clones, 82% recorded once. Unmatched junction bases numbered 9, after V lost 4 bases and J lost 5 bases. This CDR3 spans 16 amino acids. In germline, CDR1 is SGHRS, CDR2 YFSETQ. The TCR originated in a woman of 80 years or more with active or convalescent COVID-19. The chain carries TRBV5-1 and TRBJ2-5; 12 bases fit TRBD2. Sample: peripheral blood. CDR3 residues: CASSPQGLAGFETQYF. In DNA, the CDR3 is TGCGCCAGCAGCCCCCAGGGACTAGCGGGTTTCGAGACCCAGTACTTC.